The 3 T cell receptor beta chains presented below share a single source sample, sequenced in a study of blood T cell repertoires in COVID-19. Libraries were prepared by immunoSEQ multiplex PCR; TCRdb keeps only in-frame clonotypes and omits some of them. This sample has over 45,000 clones; 65% to 85% occur once, and the top ten carry roughly 5.6%. Sequencing was performed on peripheral blood. These receptors were obtained from a human donor in a cohort sampled during active COVID-19.

The CDR3 nucleotides are TGTGCCAGCAGTTTAGGCAGGGACTACGAGCAGTACTTC. Encoded protein: CASSLGRDYEQYF. The J gene is TRBJ2-7, the V gene TRBV28, with D possibly being TRBD1 (5 bases). Germline CDR1 MDHEN, CDR2 SYDVKM. Trimming shortened V by 2 bases and J by 3 bases, and 8 bases separated the two germline ends. CDR3 length: 13 amino acids.

V usage is TRBV11-1 and J usage is TRBJ2-5; the match to TRBD2 covers 9 bases. CDR3 size: 15 residues. CDR1 and CDR2 (germline): SGHAT, FQDESV (reference sequence). Losses at the gene ends were 0 bases for V and 3 bases for J; bases not matched to a gene: 2. For the CDR3, the DNA is TGTGCCAGCAGCTTAGCGGCGGGGGGGGAAGAGACCCAGTACTTC. Its protein is CASSLAAGGEETQYF.

V gene TRBV24-1 combines with J gene TRBJ1-2, with D tentatively TRBD1 (5 bases). The germline V and J ends were trimmed by 2 bases and 7 bases, with 10 bases remaining between them. Germline V gives CDR1 KGHDR, CDR2 SFDVKD. The CDR3 sequence is 13 residues long. CDR3 loop: CATSDSGGTGYTF. DNA of the CDR3: TGTGCCACCAGTGATTCGGGGGGGACTGGCTACACCTTC.